This is a list of T cell receptor beta chains from one sample in a study of naive and memory T cell subsets. TCRdb itself ran the UMI-ligation and nested PCR reads through MiXCR, one entry per CDR3 protein. Here the sample spans roughly 80,000 distinct CDR3 sequences, 8% to 9.5% being singletons. The source material was naive CD8+ T cells from blood. The receptor set was obtained from a human donor in good health. The conserved cysteine and the conserved F or W are not part of the CDR3 here. Fields, in order: V gene, CDR3 length, CDR3 protein.

>TRBV20-1|12
SATPAEGAYEQY
>TRBV11-2|13
ASSPDRALGYEQY
>TRBV14|16
ASSQVGRVTSGIDTQY
>TRBV4-3|15
ASSQDPGTSGRETQY
>TRBV29-1|12
SVPRGTGGYGYT
>TRBV10-3|13
AISDPTGPQETQY
>TRBV19|14
ASSIRWREVPPEQY
>TRBV12-5|10
ASGDGNQPQH
>TRBV29-1|12
SVDMGNGVTEAF
>TRBV7-8|11
ASSLGSGYGYT
>TRBV7-6|15
ASSPTGGGGHTDTQY
>TRBV2|10
ASKGGPYEQY
>TRBV13|13
ASSSPFGGLDEAF
>TRBV12-3/TRBV12-4|10
ASSFLQETQY
>TRBV4-3|12
ASSAGKGDYEQY
>TRBV10-3|12
AITGGLFNYGYT
>TRBV12-3/TRBV12-4|18
ASSGAKTRREEVSGHEQF
>TRBV29-1|9
SVADYNEQF
>TRBV7-8|14
ASSLFGGRIGNIQY
>TRBV4-1|15
ASSQEVLRLATHEQY
>TRBV27|13
ASSLFPGRGTEAF
>TRBV6-1|13
ASSGGRIGPDTQY
>TRBV18|15
ASSPISTSGSLYEQY
>TRBV7-9|13
ASSPPLENTGELF
>TRBV4-1|14
ASSQVGGGRAAEQY
>TRBV4-3|10
ASSPHGNEQF
>TRBV28|11
ASGRGAEQTQY
>TRBV29-1|12
SVKEGQTNYGYT
>TRBV3-1|16
ASSQVPSGSIAKNIQY
>TRBV29-1|12
SVGTPGTSYEQY